One and the same sample provided the 30 T cell receptor beta chains below, sequenced in a study of T cell responses to AZD1222 COVID-19 vaccine. Libraries were prepared by immunoSEQ multiplex PCR; TCRdb keeps only in-frame clonotypes and omits some of them. The repertoire has more than 60,000 clones, about four fifths of them found once; the top ten carry about 1.3%. The specimen comprised peripheral blood, sampled 28 days after the second AZD1222 dose. These receptors originate from an adult who received the AZD1222 COVID-19 vaccine.

This clone was counted once. This rearrangement joins TRBV30 to TRBJ1-2; perhaps TRBD1 as D (6 bases). The CDR3 is 13 amino acids. CDR1 and CDR2 (germline): GTSNPN, SVGIG (reference sequence). Between the trimmed V and J ends, which lost 0 bases and 7 bases, there was a span of 12 bases. The CDR3 nucleotides read TGTGCCTGGAGTGTAGGGGGGTTCTCTGGCTACACCTTC. Encoded protein: CAWSVGGFSGYTF.

J is TRBJ1-1 and V is TRBV6-2 or TRBV6-3; 7 bases are a match to TRBD1. After removal of 6 bases from V and 6 bases from J, the junction contained 7 bases not matched to a gene. Germline V gives CDR1 MNHEY, CDR2 SVGEGT. The CDR3 runs to 13 residues. The CDR3 region is CASSKQGKPEAFF. As DNA, the CDR3 is TGTGCCAGCAGCAAACAGGGGAAACCTGAAGCTTTCTTT.

The chain couples TRBV30 to TRBJ1-3, with D perhaps matching TRBD1 (6 bases). Trimming removed 3 bases at V and 6 bases at J, with 12 bases between. The CDR3 sequence is 13 residues long. Germline CDR1 reads GTSNPN; CDR2 reads SVGIG (reference sequence). The CDR3 DNA sequence: TGTGCCTGGAGCTTCGGACAGCAAAACACCATATATTTT. It yields the protein CAWSFGQQNTIYF.

This chain links TRBV7-3 with TRBJ2-6; D may correspond to TRBD1 or TRBD2 (5 bases each). This CDR3 has 15 amino acids. CDR1 and CDR2 from the germline V gene are SGHTA and FQGTGA. V was shortened by 5 bases and J by 0 bases, with 8 bases between the two germline ends. The CDR3 region is CASSRGDSGANVLTF. CDR3 DNA sequence: TGTGCCAGCAGCCGAGGGGACTCTGGGGCCAACGTCCTGACTTTC.

In this sample, this clone turned up a few times. V and J are TRBV4-3 and TRBJ2-7; D is unclear. Looked up from germline, CDR1 is LGHNA and CDR2 is YSLEER. The CDR3 spans 18 residues. The V end lost 0 bases, the J end lost 3 bases, and 21 bases lay between the germline ends. CDR3 bases: TGCGCCAGCAGCCAAGATCTAGGTTTCTCGTGGATACACTACGAGCAGTACTTC. Protein sequence: CASSQDLGFSWIHYEQYF.

This clone was detected only a few times. The chain carries TRBV28 and TRBJ2-7; the D is unclear. Germline V gene sequence: CDR1 MDHEN, CDR2 SYDVKM. The CDR3 loop spans 14 amino acids. Between the trimmed V and J ends, which lost 1 base and 2 bases, there was a span of 9 bases. The CDR3 spells CASSLLPQTYEQYF. As DNA, the CDR3 is TGTGCCAGCAGTTTATTGCCCCAAACCTACGAGCAGTACTTC. The full variable domain, in which reference TRBV28 and TRBJ2-7 provide the parts outside the CDR3, is DVKVTQSSRYLVKRTGEKVFLECVQDMDHENMFWYRQDPGLGLRLIYFSYDVKMKEKGDIPEGYSVSREKKERFSLILESASTNQTSMYLCASSLLPQTYEQYFGPGTRLTVT.

The rearrangement joins TRBV27 to TRBJ1-5, with D maybe TRBD1 (6 bases). V dropped 8 bases and J dropped 1 base, with 15 bases sitting between them. From germline, CDR1 is MNHEY and CDR2 SMNVEV (reference sequence). CDR3 length: 15 residues. CDR3 protein: CASSQGASSNQPQHF. As DNA, the CDR3 is TGTGCCAGCTCACAGGGTGCTTCCAGCAATCAGCCCCAGCATTTT.

This chain uses TRBV7-2 with TRBJ1-1; D call uncertain. The V gene lost 6 bases and the J gene lost 4 bases, with 15 bases spanning the gap. The V gene's germline CDR1 is SGHTA and CDR2 FQGNSA. This CDR3 contains 14 residues. The DNA for the CDR3 is TGTGCCAGCAGATTGGGAGACCCTCCCACTGAAGCTTTCTTT. It codes for CASRLGDPPTEAFF.

The V and J genes are TRBV4-1 and TRBJ1-1, with 7 bases aligning to TRBD1. This CDR3 is 16 amino acids long. The V and J ends lost 1 base and 1 base, in that order; junction bases with no gene match: 6. The germline V gene has CDR1 MGHRA and CDR2 YSYEKL. The CDR3 DNA sequence: TGCGCCAGCAGCCAAGGGGGACAGCTACCGAACACTGAAGCTTTCTTT. It specifies CASSQGGQLPNTEAFF.

The chain joins TRBV29-1 to TRBJ1-1; D not certain. Germline V gene data show CDR1 as SQVTM and CDR2 as ANQGSEA. V lost 3 bases, J lost 2 bases, and 4 bases lay in between. The CDR3 spans 11 residues. CDR3 bases: TGCAGCGTTGATGTTAACACTGAAGCTTTCTTT. Translation: CSVDVNTEAFF.

This clone came up a few times. This chain connects TRBV4-2 to TRBJ1-6; 9 nucleotides agree with TRBD1. J lost 0 bases, V lost 0 bases, and 3 bases had no gene match. This CDR3 comprises 18 residues. The V gene's germline CDR1 is LGHNA and CDR2 YNFKEQ. The CDR3 spells CASSQELQGASYNSPLHF. CDR3 coding DNA: TGTGCCAGCAGCCAAGAACTACAGGGGGCCTCCTATAATTCACCCCTCCACTTT.

This clone was observed once. The chain has TRBV5-1 and TRBJ2-4, with D perhaps being TRBD1 or TRBD2 (7 bases each). This CDR3 has 16 residues. CDR1 is SGHRS and CDR2 is YFSETQ in the germline V gene. V lost 1 base and J 8 bases, leaving 19 bases between the germline ends. For the CDR3, the DNA is TGCGCCAGCAGCTTGCAGGGGGAGGGCTCGGTGGACATTCAGTACTTC. Protein product: CASSLQGEGSVDIQYF.

The V gene is TRBV27, the J gene TRBJ1-6; D perhaps matches TRBD1 (6 bases). V was shortened by 6 bases and J by 9 bases, with 27 bases between the two germline ends. The CDR3 runs 18 residues. Germline CDR1 reads MNHEY; CDR2 reads SMNVEV (reference sequence). DNA of the CDR3: TGTGCCAGCAGAAGGGGGGGACCCCCGGAATTAGGAATTTCACCCCTCCACTTT. Residues: CASRRGGPPELGISPLHF.

Turning to this clone: At one boundary the junction diverges from the germline segment, which might be a read error. V and J are TRBV9 and TRBJ2-1, with D uncertain. The germline CDR1 and CDR2 sequences are SGDLS and YYNGEE. The CDR3 extends over 12 amino acids. Here the CDR3 DNA reads TGTGCCAGCAGCGTATCTTACAGTGAGCAGTTCTTC. This sequence encodes CASSVSYSEQFF.

The chain recombines TRBV27 with TRBJ1-5; the D gene is possibly TRBD1 (6 bases). The germline V gene encodes CDR1 MNHEY and CDR2 SMNVEV (reference sequence). The CDR3 is 16 residues long. Trimming removed 5 bases at V and 0 bases at J, with 14 bases between. CDR3 sequence (DNA): TGTGCCAGCAGTCCTACAGGGATCCTTAGCAATCAGCCCCAGCATTTT. Translating it yields CASSPTGILSNQPQHF.

This clone was seen more than once but under ten times. This chain connects TRBV9 to TRBJ2-7; D might be TRBD1 (6 bases). The germline gives CDR1 SGDLS, CDR2 YYNGEE. Trimming shortened V by 0 bases and J by 7 bases, and 17 bases separated the two germline ends. This CDR3 is 15 amino acids long. The CDR3 DNA reads as TGTGCCAGCAGCGTAGGGAGTAGTTGGCAGGGGGAGCAGTACTTC. Translation gives CASSVGSSWQGEQYF.

The genes are TRBV28 and TRBJ2-7; D gene uncertain. Germline CDR1 MDHEN, CDR2 SYDVKM. The CDR3 is made up of 11 amino acids. V lost 6 bases to trimming and J lost 3 bases, with 6 bases between them. The CDR3 sequence: CASSRGYEQYF. In nucleotides, the CDR3 is TGTGCCAGCAGCCGAGGCTACGAGCAGTACTTC.

There are a few counts of this clone. V is TRBV10-3 and J is TRBJ2-5; D unresolved. Between the trimmed V and J ends, which lost 8 bases and 4 bases, there was a span of 8 bases. Germline V gene sequence: CDR1 ENHRY, CDR2 SYGVKD. This CDR3 region has 11 residues. CDR3 coding DNA: TGTGCCATCGGTCCGGGAGAGACCCAGTACTTC. It encodes CAIGPGETQYF.

The chain is built from TRBV28 and TRBJ1-4, with D possibly matching TRBD1 (6 bases). The CDR3 runs to 15 residues. V was trimmed by 2 bases and J by 0 bases, leaving 7 bases between them. From germline, CDR1 is MDHEN and CDR2 SYDVKM. CDR3 bases: TGTGCCAGCAGTTTAAGGGGGGCAACTAATGAAAAACTGTTTTTT. Translation gives CASSLRGATNEKLFF.

V usage is TRBV28 and J usage is TRBJ1-1; 8 nucleotides align to TRBD1. Trimming took 6 bases from V and 7 from J; bases not matched to a gene: 13. The germline CDR1 and CDR2 sequences are MDHEN and SYDVKM. The CDR3 loop spans 15 amino acids. As DNA, the CDR3 is TGTGCCAGCAGAACCGTTGGACAGGGCGAGGATGAAGCTTTCTTT. Amino acids: CASRTVGQGEDEAFF.

The chain recombines TRBV9 with TRBJ2-5; D might be TRBD2 (6 bases). Germline V gene lookup returns CDR1 SGDLS and CDR2 YYNGEE. With 0 bases removed from V and 3 bases from J, the gap between germline ends came to 9 bases. The CDR3 is made up of 14 amino acids. CDR3: CASSVGGRKETQYF. The CDR3 coding sequence is TGTGCCAGCAGCGTAGGGGGGAGGAAAGAGACCCAGTACTTC.

This clone appeared once. The V call is TRBV18, the J call TRBJ2-3; 7 bases line up with TRBD1. Germline lookup yields CDR1 KGHSH and CDR2 LQKENI. The trim removed 0 bases at V and 3 bases at J, leaving 3 bases unmatched. The CDR3 runs to 15 residues. DNA of the CDR3: TGTGCCAGCTCACCACCGACAGGGAAGACAGATACGCAGTATTTT. Translated: CASSPPTGKTDTQYF.

The rearrangement uses TRBV4-3 and TRBJ2-3; D unclear. This CDR3 has 15 residues. The V end lost 1 base, the J end lost 2 bases, and 10 bases lay between the germline ends. CDR1 is LGHNA, CDR2 YSLEER, per germline. The CDR3 nucleotides are TGCGCCAGCAGCCAAGCCCGAGAACCCACAGATACGCAGTATTTT. It specifies CASSQAREPTDTQYF.

The chain uses TRBV19 and TRBJ2-6, with a tentative D call TRBD1 (5 bases). This CDR3 spans 16 amino acids. V was trimmed by 4 bases and J by 2 bases, leaving 12 bases between them. The germline V gene encodes CDR1 LNHDA and CDR2 SQIVND (reference sequence). The CDR3 spells CASSSRRQTGANVLTF. In nucleotides, the CDR3 is TGTGCCAGTAGTAGCCGGAGACAGACTGGGGCCAACGTCCTGACTTTC.

The chain is built from TRBV27 and TRBJ2-1, with 10 bases that match TRBD1. CDR3 size: 17 residues. Trimming took 0 bases from V and 3 from J; bases not matched to a gene: 5. Germline-derived CDR1 and CDR2 are MNHEY and SMNVEV (reference sequence). The CDR3 nucleotides are TGTGCCAGCAGTTTATCGACCGGGACAGGGGACTACAATGAGCAGTTCTTC. Amino acid sequence: CASSLSTGTGDYNEQFF.

The rearrangement links TRBV11-3 to TRBJ2-3; D is ambiguous. The CDR3 covers 16 residues. Deletions cut 1 base from V and 0 bases from J, with 11 bases between. In germline, CDR1 is SGHNT, CDR2 YENEEA. CDR3 in amino acids: CASSLGRSSSTDTQYF. In nucleotides, the CDR3 is TGTGCCAGCAGCTTAGGGAGATCGTCTAGCACAGATACGCAGTATTTT.

This chain connects TRBV30 to TRBJ1-6; the match to TRBD1 covers 10 bases. V lost 5 bases, J lost 0 bases, and 4 bases stayed unmatched. Germline V gene lookup returns CDR1 GTSNPN and CDR2 SVGIG (reference sequence). CDR3 length: 16 amino acids. CDR3 DNA: TGTGCCTGGGGGACAGGGGTCTACTCCTATAATTCACCCCTCCACTTT. It is translated as CAWGTGVYSYNSPLHF.

This clone was picked up a small number of times. CDR3 nucleotides: TGTGCCAGCAGTTATCCTGGACGGGGCCAAGAGACCCAGTACTTC. Amino acid sequence: CASSYPGRGQETQYF. This chain connects TRBV6-2 or TRBV6-3 to TRBJ2-5, with D possibly TRBD2 on 5 matching bases. Trimming left V 3 bases short and J 1 base short, with 12 bases between. The CDR3 length is 15 residues. Germline V gene sequence: CDR1 MNHEY, CDR2 SVGEGT.

This clone was found a few times. The chain recombines TRBV6-5 with TRBJ1-1; D ambiguous. The germline V gene has CDR1 MNHEY and CDR2 SVGAGI. The CDR3 is made up of 15 amino acids. V lost 2 bases, J lost 4 bases, and 14 bases lay in between. In nucleotides, the CDR3 is TGTGCCAGCAGTTACCGGACCCCTCCGGGCACTGAAGCTTTCTTT. Translation: CASSYRTPPGTEAFF.

This chain connects TRBV6-5 to TRBJ2-2; 11 positions agree with TRBD1. The CDR3 covers 14 residues. The V segment lost 8 bases and the J segment 6 bases; nucleotides outside the gene matches: 5. Germline V lookup: CDR1 MNHEY, CDR2 SVGAGI. CDR3 sequence: CASRGQGASGELFF. For the CDR3, the DNA is TGTGCCAGCCGCGGACAGGGGGCGTCCGGGGAGCTGTTTTTT.